The sequence of this T cell receptor (beta chain) was determined in a study of cytomegalovirus exposure and HLA in healthy donors. Study-wide findings and caveats: Rare TCR sequences dominated, though some public TCRs recurred in many donors. The study labeled 150 or so TCR beta chains cytomegalovirus-associated.

Primers for the PCR totalled 60 Vbeta and 13 Jbeta. Clones were read by immunoSEQ multiplex PCR, and TCRdb kept only the in-frame ones, dropping some. The table lists approximately 190,000 clones, roughly 80% of them singletons. Likely unrecorded immune exposures existed in these nominally healthy donors. As concerns this clone: Its target is not known.

The CDR3 is 16 amino acids. Trimming took off 2 bases at V and 7 bases at J, with 17 bases between the two ends. CDR1 is MNHNS and CDR2 is SASEGT in the germline V gene. V and J are TRBV6-1 and TRBJ1-4; D is uncertain. Sequencing was done on a sample of PBMCs. The TCR originated in a woman aged 25 to 39 in good health and CMV-seropositive. In DNA form, the CDR3 reads TGTGCCAGCAGTGAACCCGGCAGGATCGCCGGTGAAAAACTGTTTTTT. Protein: CASSEPGRIAGEKLFF.